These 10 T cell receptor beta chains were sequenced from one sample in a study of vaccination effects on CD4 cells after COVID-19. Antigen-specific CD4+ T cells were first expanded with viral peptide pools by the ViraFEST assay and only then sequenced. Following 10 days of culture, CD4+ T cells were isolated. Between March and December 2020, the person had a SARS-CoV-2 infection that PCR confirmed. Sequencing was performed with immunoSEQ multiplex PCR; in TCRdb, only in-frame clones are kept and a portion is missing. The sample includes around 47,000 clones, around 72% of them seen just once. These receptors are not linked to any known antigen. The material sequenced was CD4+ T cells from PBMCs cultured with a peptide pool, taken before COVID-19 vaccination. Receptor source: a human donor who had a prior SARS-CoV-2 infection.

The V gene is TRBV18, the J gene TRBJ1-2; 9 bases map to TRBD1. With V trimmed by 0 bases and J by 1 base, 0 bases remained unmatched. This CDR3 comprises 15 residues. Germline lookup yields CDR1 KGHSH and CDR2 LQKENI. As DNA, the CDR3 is TGTGCCAGCTCACCACCGGGACAGGGTAACTATGGCTACACCTTC. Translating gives CASSPPGQGNYGYTF.

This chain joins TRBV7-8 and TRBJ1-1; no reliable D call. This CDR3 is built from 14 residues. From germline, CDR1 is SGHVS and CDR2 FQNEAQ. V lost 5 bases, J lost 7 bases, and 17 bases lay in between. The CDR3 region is CASSPLLLPIEAFF. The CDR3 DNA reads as TGTGCCAGCAGCCCCTTACTACTACCAATTGAAGCTTTCTTT.

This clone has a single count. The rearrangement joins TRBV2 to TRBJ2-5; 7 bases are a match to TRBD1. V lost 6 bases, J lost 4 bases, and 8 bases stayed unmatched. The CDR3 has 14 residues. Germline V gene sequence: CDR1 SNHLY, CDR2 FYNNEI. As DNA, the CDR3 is TGTGCCAGCAGCCAAGACAGGGACGGAGAGACCCAGTACTTC. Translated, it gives CASSQDRDGETQYF.

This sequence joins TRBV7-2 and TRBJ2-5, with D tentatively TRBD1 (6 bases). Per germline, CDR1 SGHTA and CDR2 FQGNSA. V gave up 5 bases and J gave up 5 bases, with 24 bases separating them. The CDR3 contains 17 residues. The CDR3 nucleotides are TGTGCCAGCAGCCAAACTTCAGGACAGAGGAGCAGGGAGACCCAGTACTTC. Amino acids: CASSQTSGQRSRETQYF.

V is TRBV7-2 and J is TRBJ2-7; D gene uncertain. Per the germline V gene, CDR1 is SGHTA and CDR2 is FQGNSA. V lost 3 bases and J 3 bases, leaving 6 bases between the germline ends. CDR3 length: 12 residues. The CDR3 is CASSFQGYEQYF. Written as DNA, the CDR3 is TGTGCCAGCAGCTTCCAAGGCTACGAGCAGTACTTC.

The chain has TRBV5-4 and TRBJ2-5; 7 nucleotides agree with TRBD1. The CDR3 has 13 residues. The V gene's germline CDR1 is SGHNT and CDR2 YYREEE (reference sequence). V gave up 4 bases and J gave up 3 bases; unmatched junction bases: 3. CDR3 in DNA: TGTGCCAGCAGCGGGACAGAAGAAGAGACCCAGTACTTC. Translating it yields CASSGTEEETQYF.

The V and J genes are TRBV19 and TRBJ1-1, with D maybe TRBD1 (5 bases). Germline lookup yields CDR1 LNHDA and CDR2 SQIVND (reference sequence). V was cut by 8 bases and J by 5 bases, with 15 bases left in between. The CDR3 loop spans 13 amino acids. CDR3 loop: CASAVVGVTEAFF. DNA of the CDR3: TGTGCCAGTGCCGTTGTAGGGGTTACTGAAGCTTTCTTT.

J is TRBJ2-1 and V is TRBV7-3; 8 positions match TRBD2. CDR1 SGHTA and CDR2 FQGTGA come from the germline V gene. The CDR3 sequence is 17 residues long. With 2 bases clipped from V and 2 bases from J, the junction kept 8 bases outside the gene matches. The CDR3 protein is CASSLGFGGEAYNEQFF. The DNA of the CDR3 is TGTGCCAGCAGCTTAGGTTTCGGGGGGGAGGCCTACAATGAGCAGTTCTTC.

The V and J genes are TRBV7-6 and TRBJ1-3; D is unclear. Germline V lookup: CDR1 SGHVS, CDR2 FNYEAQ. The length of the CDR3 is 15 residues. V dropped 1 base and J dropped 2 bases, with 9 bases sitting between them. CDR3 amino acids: CASSLVPGAGNTIYF. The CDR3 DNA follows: TGTGCCAGCAGCTTAGTTCCGGGAGCTGGAAACACCATATATTTT.

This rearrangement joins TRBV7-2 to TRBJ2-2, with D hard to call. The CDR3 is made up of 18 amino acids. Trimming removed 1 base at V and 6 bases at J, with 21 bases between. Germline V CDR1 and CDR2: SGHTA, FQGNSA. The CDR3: CASSLDWYGPPSPGELFF. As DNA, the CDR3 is TGTGCCAGCAGCTTAGACTGGTACGGTCCCCCCAGCCCCGGGGAGCTGTTTTTT.